The 12 T cell receptor beta chains listed next were all sequenced from one sample in a study of metastatic and nonmetastatic thyroid tumors. With MiXCR, TCRdb reprocessed the PCR reads. The sample consists of tens of thousands of clones, 15% to 20% of them appearing once. Each patient went into thyroid surgery without having received any treatment. Sequenced: blood. All receptors derive from a female donor with papillary thyroid cancer or a benign thyroid nodule (not recorded which). Some clones in this sample may be carry-over from other donors' samples.

A few counts support this clone. J is TRBJ1-3 and V is TRBV10-2; D gene uncertain. In germline, CDR1 is WSHSY, CDR2 SAAADI. This CDR3 has 14 amino acids. V lost 5 bases to trimming and J lost 2 bases, with 10 bases between them. The CDR3, as DNA: TGCGCCAGCAGTCCAATGGGTACTGGAAACACCATATATTTT. Protein product: CASSPMGTGNTIYF.

This chain connects TRBV10-3 to TRBJ2-3, with a tentative D call TRBD1 (5 bases). The CDR3 is 14 residues long. The germline V and J ends were trimmed by 3 bases and 6 bases, with 13 bases remaining between them. Germline loops: CDR1 ENHRY, CDR2 SYGVKD. CDR3 amino acids: CAISDPDSGDTQYF. CDR3 bases: TGTGCCATCAGTGACCCCGATTCAGGGGATACGCAGTATTTT.

The sample holds many counts of this clone. This rearrangement joins TRBV7-6 to TRBJ2-1, with TRBD2 matching 7 bases. After removal of 5 bases from V and 6 bases from J, the junction contained 10 bases not matched to a gene. Germline V CDR1 and CDR2: SGHVS, FNYEAQ. The CDR3 contains 15 residues. The CDR3 nucleotides are TGTGCCAGCAGCCCAAGGGGAGGGGTGAGCAATGAGCAGTTCTTC. The encoded protein is CASSPRGGVSNEQFF.

By share of the sample, this clone is medium-sized. The chain has TRBV6-1 and TRBJ2-2; 11 bases agree with TRBD2. V lost 6 bases to trimming and J lost 5 bases; unmatched junction nucleotides: 5. This CDR3 has 15 amino acids. Germline-derived CDR1 and CDR2 are MNHNS and SASEGT. The CDR3 region has the DNA TGTGCCAGCAGGCCGGGACTAGCGGCAACCGGGGAGCTGTTTTTT. Translated, it gives CASRPGLAATGELFF.

This clone has a handful of counts. The chain combines TRBV6-1 with TRBJ2-2; possibly TRBD1 for D (6 bases). Germline lookup yields CDR1 MNHNS and CDR2 SASEGT. The V gene lost 7 bases and the J gene lost 3 bases, with 9 bases spanning the gap. There are 13 residues in the CDR3. The CDR3 is CASTGAHTGELFF. The CDR3, as DNA: TGTGCCAGCACAGGGGCGCACACCGGGGAGCTGTTTTTT.

Regarding this clone: One junction end disagrees with the germline gene, perhaps due to a read error. This chain joins TRBV30 and TRBJ1-1, with D possibly TRBD1 on 6 matching bases. The CDR3 is 14 amino acids. The germline V gene encodes CDR1 GTSNPN and CDR2 SVGIG (reference sequence). The CDR3 is CTWSTAGVSLEAFF. The CDR3 nucleotides are TGCACCTGGAGTACGGCAGGGGTAAGTTTAGAAGCTTTCTTT.

This clone was counted a few times. As DNA, the CDR3 is TGTGCCACCAGTGATGGGGGACAACCCATATATTTT. Encoded protein: CATSDGGQPIYF. The genes are TRBV24-1 and TRBJ1-3, with D possibly matching TRBD1 (6 bases). Germline V gene sequence: CDR1 KGHDR, CDR2 SFDVKD. The CDR3 contains 12 residues. The V end was cut by 3 bases, the J end by 11 bases, with 10 bases between.

The table lists this clone with many counts. The CDR3 loop reads CATLYPRAGYGYTF. Here the CDR3 DNA reads TGTGCCACCCTATATCCACGGGCGGGCTATGGCTACACCTTC. The chain has TRBV28 and TRBJ1-2; D unclear. Germline assignment: CDR1 MDHEN and CDR2 SYDVKM. Trimming cost V 10 bases and J 4 bases, with 19 bases left between them. This CDR3 spans 14 amino acids.

This clone has a count of ten or more. This chain connects TRBV5-1 to TRBJ1-1; TRBD1 is a possible D gene (6 bases). CDR1 SGHRS and CDR2 YFSETQ come from the germline V gene. Trimming cost V 4 bases and J 4 bases, with 17 bases left between them. The CDR3 is 15 amino acids. CDR3 loop: CASSADSEGGTEAFF. The DNA of the CDR3 is TGCGCCAGCAGCGCTGACAGTGAAGGGGGCACTGAAGCTTTCTTT.

Note on this clone: A much larger clone sits a single nucleotide away, making a read error possible. This likely comes from a read error, as the CDR3 has no conserved phenylalanine or tryptophan at its end. This rearrangement joins TRBV11-3 to TRBJ1-1; 7 bases match TRBD1. The V gene's germline CDR1 is SGHNT and CDR2 YENEEA. The CDR3 length is 16 residues. V lost 5 bases to trimming and J lost 3 bases; unmatched junction nucleotides: 12. The CDR3 sequence: CASSPTAGGSDTEAFL. CDR3 nucleotides: TGTGCCAGCAGCCCAACAGCAGGGGGGTCGGACACTGAAGCTTTCTTG.

This clone was seen many times. The sample has other DNA sequences that encode this CDR3 too. The J gene is TRBJ1-1, the V gene TRBV7-2; D possibly corresponds to TRBD1 (6 bases). The CDR3 sequence is 13 residues long. Germline V lookup: CDR1 SGHTA, CDR2 FQGNSA. Trimming removed 4 bases from V and 2 bases from J, with 8 bases in between. The CDR3 DNA reads TGTGCCAGCAGCTCACAGGGTAACACTGAAGCTTTCTTT. Its translation: CASSSQGNTEAFF.

This clone ranks as medium-sized (0.01 to 0.1%). The gene calls are TRBV6-1 and TRBJ2-1; D perhaps matches TRBD2 (5 bases). This CDR3 spans 14 amino acids. The ends were cut back, 6 bases at V and 8 bases at J, with 17 bases in the middle. Germline CDR1 reads MNHNS; CDR2 reads SASEGT. The CDR3: CASRRAGRGDEQFF. DNA for the CDR3: TGTGCCAGCAGGCGCGCGGGTCGTGGGGATGAGCAGTTCTTC.